This is a list of T cell receptor beta chains from one sample in a study of CD8 T cells in ankylosing spondylitis. TCRdb reanalysed the 5' RACE reads using MiXCR and keeps one entry per CDR3 protein. The sample records about 400,000 distinct CDR3 sequences, 20% to 25% being singletons. Sequenced material: blood, either unsorted or a sorted T cell fraction (not recorded which). These receptors originate from a male donor with ankylosing spondylitis or in good health (not recorded which). Each CDR3 is given with its conserved first and last residue. The D gene is left open where the match is weak. Clone size is stated in some rows and not others, as once, few, many or a class when expanded.

J: TRBJ2-7; D: TRBD1; V: TRBV28; size: few; CDR3: CASSSRQGDPYEQYF; DNA: TGTGCCAGCAGTTCCCGACAGGGAGACCCCTACGAGCAGTACTTC
J: TRBJ2-3; D: TRBD2; V: TRBV4-2; size: many; CDR3: CASSPTSGGADTQYF; DNA: TGTGCCAGCAGCCCGACTAGCGGGGGGGCAGATACGCAGTATTTT
J: TRBJ2-1; D: NA; V: TRBV28; size: NA; CDR3: CASRLSLNEQFF; DNA: TGTGCCAGCAGGTTAAGCCTGAATGAGCAGTTCTTC
J: TRBJ1-1; D: NA; V: TRBV30; size: NA; CDR3: CAWLPGHGVTEAFF; DNA: TGTGCCTGGCTCCCGGGGCACGGGGTGACTGAAGCTTTCTTT
J: TRBJ1-1; D: TRBD1; V: TRBV27; size: NA; CDR3: CASSPTGGLNTEAFF; DNA: TGTGCCAGCAGTCCGACAGGGGGCTTGAACACTGAAGCTTTCTTT
J: TRBJ2-2; D: NA; V: TRBV27; size: NA; CDR3: CASSFWPPDTGELFF; DNA: TGTGCCAGCAGTTTTTGGCCCCCTGACACCGGGGAGCTGTTTTTT
J: TRBJ2-7; D: NA; V: TRBV28; size: NA; CDR3: CASSPPTGNYEQYF; DNA: TGTGCCAGCAGCCCCCCGACAGGTAACTACGAGCAGTACTTC
J: TRBJ2-1; D: NA; V: TRBV29-1; size: NA; CDR3: CSVEDLLRPEQFF; DNA: TGCAGCGTTGAAGATCTTCTGCGCCCTGAGCAGTTCTTC
J: TRBJ2-1; D: NA; V: TRBV5-4; size: few; CDR3: CASSRDGTEQFF; DNA: TGTGCCAGCAGCCGGGATGGGACCGAGCAGTTCTTC
J: TRBJ1-1; D: NA; V: TRBV7-3; size: NA; CDR3: CASSPMLGMNTEAFF; DNA: TGTGCCAGCAGCCCAATGCTGGGCATGAACACTGAAGCTTTCTTT
J: TRBJ2-1; D: NA; V: TRBV24-1; size: few; CDR3: CATSDLAGERYNEQFF; DNA: TGTGCCACCAGTGATTTAGCGGGTGAGAGGTACAATGAGCAGTTCTTC
J: TRBJ1-2; D: NA; V: TRBV12-3/TRBV12-4; size: few; CDR3: CASSFDAGDDYGYTF; DNA: TGTGCCAGCAGTTTCGATGCGGGAGACGACTATGGCTACACCTTC
J: TRBJ2-5; D: TRBD1; V: TRBV9; size: NA; CDR3: CASSPRTGPVTETQYF; DNA: TGTGCCAGCAGCCCGCGGACAGGGCCGGTAACGGAGACCCAGTACTTC
J: TRBJ2-3; D: NA; V: TRBV27; size: few; CDR3: CASSTFTSEKDTDTQYF; DNA: TGTGCCAGCAGTACTTTTACCTCTGAAAAAGACACAGATACGCAGTATTTT
J: TRBJ2-3; D: NA; V: TRBV7-6; size: NA; CDR3: CASSSPVELDTQYF; DNA: TGTGCCAGCAGCTCCCCGGTAGAGTTGGATACGCAGTATTTT
J: TRBJ2-7; D: NA; V: TRBV20-1; size: NA; CDR3: CSAREGVGEQYF; DNA: TGCAGTGCTAGAGAAGGGGTGGGTGAGCAGTACTTC
J: TRBJ2-1; D: NA; V: TRBV5-1; size: NA; CDR3: CASSSGVTEQFF; DNA: TGCGCCAGCAGCTCAGGGGTAACTGAGCAGTTCTTC
J: TRBJ2-5; D: NA; V: TRBV12-3/TRBV12-4; size: few; CDR3: CASRFSGQLQETQYF; DNA: TGTGCCAGCAGATTTTCCGGACAGCTGCAAGAGACCCAGTACTTC
J: TRBJ2-7; D: NA; V: TRBV29-1; size: NA; CDR3: CSVEDLDNYEQYF; DNA: TGCAGCGTTGAAGATCTGGATAACTACGAGCAGTACTTC
J: TRBJ2-3; D: TRBD2; V: TRBV5-1; size: NA; CDR3: CASGTSGGSTDTQYF; DNA: TGCGCCAGCGGGACTAGCGGGGGCTCCACAGATACGCAGTATTTT
J: TRBJ1-1; D: NA; V: TRBV7-9; size: NA; CDR3: CASTEFMNTEAFF; DNA: TGTGCCAGCACGGAGTTCATGAACACTGAAGCTTTCTTT
J: TRBJ1-5; D: NA; V: TRBV30; size: NA; CDR3: CAWSVSGSPEHF; DNA: TGTGCCTGGAGTGTTTCGGGTTCCCCGGAGCATTTT
J: TRBJ2-2; D: NA; V: TRBV4-1; size: NA; CDR3: CASSPGGGGSTGELFF; DNA: TGCGCCAGCAGCCCTGGGGGCGGGGGCTCAACCGGGGAGCTGTTTTTT